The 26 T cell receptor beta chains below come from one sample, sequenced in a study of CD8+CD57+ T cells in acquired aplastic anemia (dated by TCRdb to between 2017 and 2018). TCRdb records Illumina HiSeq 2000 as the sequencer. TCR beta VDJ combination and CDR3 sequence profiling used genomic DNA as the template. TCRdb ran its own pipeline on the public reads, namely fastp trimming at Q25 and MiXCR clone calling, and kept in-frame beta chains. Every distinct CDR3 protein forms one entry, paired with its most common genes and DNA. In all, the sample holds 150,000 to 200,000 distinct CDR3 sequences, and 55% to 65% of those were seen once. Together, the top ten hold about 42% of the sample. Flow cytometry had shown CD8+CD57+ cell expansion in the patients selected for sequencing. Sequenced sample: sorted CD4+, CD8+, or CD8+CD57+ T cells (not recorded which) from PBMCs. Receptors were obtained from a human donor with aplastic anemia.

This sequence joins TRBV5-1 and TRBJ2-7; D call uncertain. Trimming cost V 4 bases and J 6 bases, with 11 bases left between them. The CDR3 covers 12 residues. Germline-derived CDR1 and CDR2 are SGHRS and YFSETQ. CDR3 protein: CASSKEWGEQYF. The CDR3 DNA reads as TGCGCCAGCAGCAAGGAGTGGGGCGAGCAGTACTTC. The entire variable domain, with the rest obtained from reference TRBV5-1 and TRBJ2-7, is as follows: KAGVTQTPRYLIKTRGQQVTLSCSPISGHRSVSWYQQTPGQGLQFLFEYFSETQRNKGNFPGRFSGRQFSNSRSEMNVSTLELGDSALYLCASSKEWGEQYFGPGTRLTVT.

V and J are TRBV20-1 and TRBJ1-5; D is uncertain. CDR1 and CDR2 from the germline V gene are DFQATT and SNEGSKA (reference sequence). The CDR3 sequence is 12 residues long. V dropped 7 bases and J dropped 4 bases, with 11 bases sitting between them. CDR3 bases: TGCAGTGTCGGACGGAAAAATCAGCCCCAGCATTTT. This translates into CSVGRKNQPQHF.

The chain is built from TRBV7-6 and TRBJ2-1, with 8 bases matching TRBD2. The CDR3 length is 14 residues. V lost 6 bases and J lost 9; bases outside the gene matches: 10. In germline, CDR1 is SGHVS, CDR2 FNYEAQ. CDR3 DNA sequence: TGTGCCAGCAGTTCTTTAGCGGGGTGGGGTGAGCAGTTCTTC. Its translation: CASSSLAGWGEQFF.

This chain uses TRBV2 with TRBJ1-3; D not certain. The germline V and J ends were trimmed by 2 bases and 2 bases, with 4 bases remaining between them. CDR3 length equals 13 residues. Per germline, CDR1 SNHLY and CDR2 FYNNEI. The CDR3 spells CASSESAGNTIYF. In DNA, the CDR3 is TGTGCCAGCAGTGAAAGCGCTGGAAACACCATATATTTT.

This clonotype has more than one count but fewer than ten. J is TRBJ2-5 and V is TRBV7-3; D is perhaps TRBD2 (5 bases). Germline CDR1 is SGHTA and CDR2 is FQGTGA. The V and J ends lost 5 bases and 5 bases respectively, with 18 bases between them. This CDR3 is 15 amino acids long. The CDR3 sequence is CASSPKGSQRETQYF. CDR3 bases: TGTGCCAGCAGCCCTAAGGGATCCCAGCGGGAGACCCAGTACTTC.

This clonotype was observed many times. CDR3 bases: TGTGCCAGCAGCGTAGGCAACATTAGCACAGATACGCAGTATTTT. Protein product: CASSVGNISTDTQYF. The rearrangement links TRBV9 to TRBJ2-3; D gene ambiguous. This CDR3 spans 15 amino acids. The V gene lost 0 bases and the J gene lost 0 bases, with 8 bases spanning the gap. The germline CDR1 and CDR2 sequences are SGDLS and YYNGEE. The whole variable domain, filled in from reference TRBV9 and TRBJ2-3, reads DSGVTQTPKHLITATGQRVTLRCSPRSGDLSVYWYQQSLDQGLQFLIQYYNGEERAKGNILERFSAQQFPDLHSELNLSSLELGDSALYFCASSVGNISTDTQYFGPGTRLTVL.

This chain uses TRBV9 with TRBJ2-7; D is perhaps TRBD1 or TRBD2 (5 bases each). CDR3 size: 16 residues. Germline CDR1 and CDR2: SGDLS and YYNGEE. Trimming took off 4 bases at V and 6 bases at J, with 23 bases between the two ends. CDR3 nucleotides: TGTGCCAGCAGCCAAGGGACCGCTAGTATGATGGTCGAGCAGTACTTC. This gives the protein CASSQGTASMMVEQYF.

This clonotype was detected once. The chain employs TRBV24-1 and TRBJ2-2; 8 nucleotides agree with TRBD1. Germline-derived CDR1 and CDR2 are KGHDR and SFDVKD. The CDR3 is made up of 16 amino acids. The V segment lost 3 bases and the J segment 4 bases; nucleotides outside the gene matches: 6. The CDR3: CATSDDRGGGTGELFF. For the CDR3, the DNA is TGTGCCACCAGTGATGACAGGGGAGGTGGCACCGGGGAGCTGTTTTTT.

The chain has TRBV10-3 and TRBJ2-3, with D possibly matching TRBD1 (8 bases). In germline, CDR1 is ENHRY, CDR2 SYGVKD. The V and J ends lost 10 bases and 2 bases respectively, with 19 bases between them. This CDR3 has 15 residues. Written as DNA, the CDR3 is TGTGCCACGGGGGGAGGACAGGGTAACACAGATACGCAGTATTTT. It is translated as CATGGGQGNTDTQYF.

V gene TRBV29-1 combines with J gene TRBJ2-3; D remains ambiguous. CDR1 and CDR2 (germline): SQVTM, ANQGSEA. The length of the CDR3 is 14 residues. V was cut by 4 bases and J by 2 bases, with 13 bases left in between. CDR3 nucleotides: TGCAGCGTTGTCCCGGGCGTGGTCACAGATACGCAGTATTTT. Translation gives CSVVPGVVTDTQYF.

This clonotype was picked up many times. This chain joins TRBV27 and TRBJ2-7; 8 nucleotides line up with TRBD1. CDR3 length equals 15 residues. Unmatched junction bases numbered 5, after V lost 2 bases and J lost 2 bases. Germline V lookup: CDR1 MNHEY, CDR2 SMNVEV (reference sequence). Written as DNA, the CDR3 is TGTGCCAGCAGTTTAAGGGGGACAGGTGCCTACGAGCAGTACTTC. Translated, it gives CASSLRGTGAYEQYF.

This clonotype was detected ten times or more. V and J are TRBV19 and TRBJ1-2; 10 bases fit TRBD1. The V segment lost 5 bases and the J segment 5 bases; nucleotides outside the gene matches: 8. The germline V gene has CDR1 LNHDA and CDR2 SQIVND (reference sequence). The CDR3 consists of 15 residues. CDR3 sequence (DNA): TGTGCCAGTAGTCTGGACAGGGGGGCATCATATGGCTACACCTTC. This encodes CASSLDRGASYGYTF.

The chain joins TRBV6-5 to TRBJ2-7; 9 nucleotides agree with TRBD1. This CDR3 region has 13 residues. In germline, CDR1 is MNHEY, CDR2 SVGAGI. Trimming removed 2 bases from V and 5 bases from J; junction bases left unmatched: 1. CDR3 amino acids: CASSYRDRDEQYF. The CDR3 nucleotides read TGTGCCAGCAGTTACCGGGACAGGGACGAGCAGTACTTC.

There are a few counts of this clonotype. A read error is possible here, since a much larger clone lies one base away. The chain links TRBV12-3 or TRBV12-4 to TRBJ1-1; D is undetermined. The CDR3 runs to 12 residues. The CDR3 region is CVSNYMNTEAFF. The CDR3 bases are TGTGTCAGCAATTATATGAACACTGAAGCTTTCTTT.

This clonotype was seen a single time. The CDR3 coding sequence is TGTGCCAGCGGCCAAAACAGGGTTTTCTCTGGAAACACCATATATTTT. It encodes CASGQNRVFSGNTIYF. The chain joins TRBV7-2 to TRBJ1-3; D might be TRBD1 (6 bases). The CDR3 sequence is 16 residues long. Germline CDR1 reads SGHTA; CDR2 reads FQGNSA. V was trimmed by 8 bases and J by 0 bases, leaving 17 bases between them. Using reference TRBV7-2 and TRBJ1-3 for the parts outside the CDR3, the full variable domain is GAGVSQSPSNKVTEKGKDVELRCDPISGHTALYWYRQSLGQGLEFLIYFQGNSAPDKSGLPSDRFSAERTGGSVSTLTIQRTQQEDSAVYLCASGQNRVFSGNTIYFGEGSWLTVV.

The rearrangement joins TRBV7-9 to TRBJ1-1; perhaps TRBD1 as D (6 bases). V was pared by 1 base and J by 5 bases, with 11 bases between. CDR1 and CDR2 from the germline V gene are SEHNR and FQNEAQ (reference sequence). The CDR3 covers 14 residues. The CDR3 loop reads CASSLDTGKTEAFF. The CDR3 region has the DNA TGTGCCAGCAGCTTAGATACAGGGAAAACTGAAGCTTTCTTT.

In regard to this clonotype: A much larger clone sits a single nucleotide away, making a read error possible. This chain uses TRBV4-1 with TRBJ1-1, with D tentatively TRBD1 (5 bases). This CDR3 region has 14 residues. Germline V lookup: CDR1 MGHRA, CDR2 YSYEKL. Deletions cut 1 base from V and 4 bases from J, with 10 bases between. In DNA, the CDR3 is TGCGCCAGCAGCCAAGCGCGGGGGAGCACTGAAGCTTTCTTT. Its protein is CASSQARGSTEAFF.

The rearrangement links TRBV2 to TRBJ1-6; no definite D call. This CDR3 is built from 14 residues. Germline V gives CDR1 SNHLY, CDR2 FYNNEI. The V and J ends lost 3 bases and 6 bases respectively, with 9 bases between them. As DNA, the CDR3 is TGTGCCAGCAGTGACCCCCGACCTAATTCACCCCTCCACTTT. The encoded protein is CASSDPRPNSPLHF.

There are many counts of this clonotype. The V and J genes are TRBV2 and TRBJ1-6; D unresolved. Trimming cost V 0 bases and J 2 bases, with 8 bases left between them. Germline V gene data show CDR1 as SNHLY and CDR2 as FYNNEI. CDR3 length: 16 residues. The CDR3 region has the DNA TGTGCCAGCAGTGAAGCCCCGGGTCCCTATAATTCACCCCTCCACTTT. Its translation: CASSEAPGPYNSPLHF.

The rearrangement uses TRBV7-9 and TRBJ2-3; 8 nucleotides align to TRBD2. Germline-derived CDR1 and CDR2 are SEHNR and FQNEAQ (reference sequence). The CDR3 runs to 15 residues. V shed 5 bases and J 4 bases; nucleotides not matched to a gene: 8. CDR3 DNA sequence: TGTGCCAGCAGCCTGAGCGGGAGATCCCCAGATACGCAGTATTTT. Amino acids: CASSLSGRSPDTQYF.

CDR3 region: CASKSLAGEATQYF. The CDR3 DNA is TGTGCCAGCAAGTCACTTGCGGGGGAAGCGACCCAGTACTTC. The chain uses TRBV7-9 and TRBJ2-5, with 7 bases that match TRBD2. V lost 7 bases to trimming and J lost 7 bases; unmatched junction nucleotides: 12. In germline, CDR1 is SEHNR, CDR2 FQNEAQ (reference sequence). The CDR3 contains 14 residues.

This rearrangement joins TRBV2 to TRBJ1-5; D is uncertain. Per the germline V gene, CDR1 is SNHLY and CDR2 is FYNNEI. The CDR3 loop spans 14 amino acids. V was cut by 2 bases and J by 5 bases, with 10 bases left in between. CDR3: CASSELGLDQPQHF. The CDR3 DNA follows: TGTGCCAGCAGTGAACTGGGATTAGATCAGCCCCAGCATTTT.

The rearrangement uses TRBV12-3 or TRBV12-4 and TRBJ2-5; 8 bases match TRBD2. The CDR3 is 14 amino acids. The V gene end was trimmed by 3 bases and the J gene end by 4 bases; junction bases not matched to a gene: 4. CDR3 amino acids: CASSLTGGRETQYF. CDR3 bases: TGTGCCAGCAGTTTGACGGGAGGGCGAGAGACCCAGTACTTC.

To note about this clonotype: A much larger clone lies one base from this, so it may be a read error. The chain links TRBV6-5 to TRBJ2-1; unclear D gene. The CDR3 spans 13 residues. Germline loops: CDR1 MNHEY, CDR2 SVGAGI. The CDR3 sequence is CASSEGPYNEQCF. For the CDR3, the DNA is TGTGCCAGCAGTGAAGGACCCTACAATGAGCAGTGCTTC.

CDR3 sequence reads: CASSLDVRGTTEAFF. DNA for the CDR3: TGTGCCAGCAGCTTGGACGTACGGGGGACCACTGAAGCTTTCTTT. This chain connects TRBV5-4 to TRBJ1-1, with D perhaps matching TRBD1 (5 bases). CDR1 and CDR2 from the germline V gene are SGHNT and YYREEE (reference sequence). This CDR3 has 15 amino acids. V shed 0 bases and J shed 4 bases, with 13 bases lying between them.

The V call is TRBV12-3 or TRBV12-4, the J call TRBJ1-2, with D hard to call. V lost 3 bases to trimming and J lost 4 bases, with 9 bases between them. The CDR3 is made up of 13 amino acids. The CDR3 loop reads CASSFDGSYGYTF. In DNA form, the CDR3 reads TGTGCCAGCAGTTTTGACGGGAGCTATGGCTACACCTTC.